A selection of T cell receptor beta chains follows, all from one sample in a study of blood T cell repertoires in COVID-19. TCRdb keeps only in-frame clones here, not all; method: immunoSEQ multiplex PCR. This table holds 150,000 to 200,000 clones, 82% found once. Sequences were obtained from peripheral blood. These receptors all come from a woman in her seventies with acute or convalescent COVID-19. The CDR3 runs from the conserved cysteine through the conserved F or W. The D gene is left open where the match is weak. Clone size, where shown, is once, few, many, or a class for clones that have expanded.

TGCGCCAGCAGCCAAGATCTCAGGGTTGGTGGCTACACCTTC | CASSQDLRVGGYTF | TRBV4-3 | - | TRBJ1-2 | 14 | -
TGTGCCAGCAGCTTGGAACAGGTTTACAATGAGCAGTTCTTC | CASSLEQVYNEQFF | TRBV5-5 | - | TRBJ2-1 | 14 | -
TGTGCTAGTGGTTTGGAGGGGTACCAGCCCCAGCATTTT | CASGLEGYQPQHF | TRBV12-5 | few | TRBJ1-5 | 13 | -
TGTGCCAGCAGTCCCAAGACTAGCGTGGCCGGGGAGCTGTTTTTT | CASSPKTSVAGELFF | TRBV11-3 | - | TRBJ2-2 | 15 | TRBD2
TGTGCCAGCAGTTCCCTACTAGCGACCTCCTACAATGAGCAGTTCTTC | CASSSLLATSYNEQFF | TRBV27 | - | TRBJ2-1 | 16 | TRBD2
TGTGCCAGCAGAGGTGGACGGGGTACTAACTATGGCTACACCTTC | CASRGGRGTNYGYTF | TRBV6-6 | - | TRBJ1-2 | 15 | -
TGTGCCAGCAGCATGTGGACAGCGAACACCGGGGAGCTGTTTTTT | CASSMWTANTGELFF | TRBV14 | - | TRBJ2-2 | 15 | -
TGCGCCAGCAGCAATTCACCGACAGTCTCCGAGCAGTACTTC | CASSNSPTVSEQYF | TRBV5-1 | - | TRBJ2-7 | 14 | -
TGTGCCAGCAGTTCGGACAGGGGTCGTTTCGGCGAGCAGTACTTC | CASSSDRGRFGEQYF | TRBV27 | once | TRBJ2-7 | 15 | TRBD1
TGTGCCAGCAGCCAAGGCCAGTGGGGGCGATACTATGGCTACACCTTC | CASSQGQWGRYYGYTF | TRBV3-1/TRBV3-2 | - | TRBJ1-2 | 16 | -
TGTGCCACCAGTTTAGGCACAGATACGCAGTATTTT | CATSLGTDTQYF | TRBV24-1 | - | TRBJ2-3 | 12 | -
TGTGCCAGCAGCCAAGGGGGAGGAGGCCGGGTTTACAATGAGCAGTTCTTC | CASSQGGGGRVYNEQFF | TRBV14 | - | TRBJ2-1 | 17 | -
TGTGCCAGCACCGGGACTACCCCCACAGATACGCAGTATTTT | CASTGTTPTDTQYF | TRBV6-5 | once | TRBJ2-3 | 14 | TRBD2
TGTGCCAGCAGAAGAACAGACAGTCACGAGCAGTACTTC | CASRRTDSHEQYF | TRBV27 | few | TRBJ2-7 | 13 | -
TGTGCCAGCAGCGCCCCCGGGACAGGGGATCGAGTAGGTTCACCCCTCCACTTT | CASSAPGTGDRVGSPLHF | TRBV9 | - | TRBJ1-6 | 18 | TRBD1
TGTGCCAGCAGTATAACCGGGACAGGGGCTAACTATGGCTACACCTTC | CASSITGTGANYGYTF | TRBV28 | - | TRBJ1-2 | 16 | TRBD1
TGCGCCAGCAGCCTCTCTAACGGTCAGGGGAACACTGAAGCTTTCTTT | CASSLSNGQGNTEAFF | TRBV5-1 | - | TRBJ1-1 | 16 | -
TGCGCCAGCAGCCAGGGTGGGGGGAAAAAACTGTTTTTT | CASSQGGGKKLFF | TRBV4-3 | - | TRBJ1-4 | 13 | -
TGTGCCAGCAGCGACGGGACTAGCGGGGGGGCCGCCAATGAGCAGTTCTTC | CASSDGTSGGAANEQFF | TRBV9 | - | TRBJ2-1 | 17 | TRBD2
TGTGCCAGCAGTGACGAGAGACTAGAGGGGAAGTTCTTC | CASSDERLEGKFF | TRBV2 | once | TRBJ2-1 | 13 | -
TGTGCCGTAGGTGAGGAGGACGAGCAGTACTTC | CAVGEEDEQYF | TRBV30 | - | TRBJ2-7 | 11 | -
TGTGCCAGCAGCCAATACAACCCGATACAGGGGGTTAGGTCGGCCGGGGAGCTGTTTTTT | CASSQYNPIQGVRSAGELFF | TRBV3-1/TRBV3-2 | - | TRBJ2-2 | 20 | TRBD1
TGTGCCAGCAGCCCAAAGGGGTTTGGAGATACGCAGTATTTT | CASSPKGFGDTQYF | TRBV7-9 | - | TRBJ2-3 | 14 | -
TGTGCCTGGAGACAGGATAGCAATCAGCCCCAGCATTTT | CAWRQDSNQPQHF | TRBV30 | few | TRBJ1-5 | 13 | -
TGTGCCAGCAGCTCTAGCCAACAGGGGGAGTACCAGTACTTC | CASSSSQQGEYQYF | TRBV5-5 | few | TRBJ2-5 | 14 | TRBD1
TGTGCCAGCAGTGGCGAGGACAGGGTATACGAGCAGTACTTC | CASSGEDRVYEQYF | TRBV2 | once | TRBJ2-7 | 14 | TRBD1